This TCR beta chain originates from a study of cytomegalovirus exposure and HLA in healthy donors. Study-level findings and limits: A later analysis appeared to link common viral pathogens to several of the most significant clusters. Roughly uniform sequencing depth across donors was assumed, possibly incorrectly. Later work found most CMV-associated TCR beta chains apparently HLA-restricted.

The PCR was carried out with 60 Vbeta primers and 13 Jbeta primers. Libraries were prepared by immunoSEQ multiplex PCR; TCRdb keeps only in-frame clonotypes and omits some of them. The sample comprises 160,000 or so clones, around 74% of which are singletons, and around 1.5% rests with the top ten. Per germline, CDR1 SGHRS and CDR2 YFSETQ. This CDR3 comprises 14 residues. V lost 0 bases, J lost 3 bases, and 2 bases stayed unmatched. Details on this clone: Its specificity is unknown.

Sequencing was carried out using PBMCs. V is TRBV5-1 and J is TRBJ2-7; TRBD1 matches at 8 bases. The TCR sequence derives from a woman aged 25-40 years in good health and CMV-seronegative. The CDR3 here is CASSLAGQGYEQYF. Written as DNA, the CDR3 is TGCGCCAGCAGCTTGGCAGGACAGGGCTACGAGCAGTACTTC.